Below, one T cell receptor beta chain is given with its context. The CDR3 runs 14 residues. V lost 3 bases to trimming and J lost 0 bases, with 6 bases between them. The germline V gene encodes CDR1 LNHDA and CDR2 SQIVND (reference sequence). The data originate from a study of blood T cell repertoires in COVID-19. Study-wide context: Acute and convalescent COVID-19 specimens originated in the United States, Italy and Spain. Sources were T cells, B-cell-depleted T cells, or PBMCs; the material itself was cDNA or gDNA.

Per the original data handling: The authors estimated nucleated cell counts from reference gene primer amplification. Generated by immunoSEQ multiplex PCR, the TCRdb table keeps only in-frame clones and is missing some. Clonal size and the V and J genes are those of that table, whereas D and trimming came from the DNA. The table lists about 73,000 clones, roughly 80% of them singletons. The sample taken for sequencing was peripheral blood. The sequence came from a human donor in a cohort sampled during active COVID-19. V usage is TRBV19 and J usage is TRBJ1-5, with D unresolved. The DNA for the CDR3 is TGTGCCAGTAGTATTGAGGGTAGCAATCAGCCCCAGCATTTT. As protein: CASSIEGSNQPQHF.